This TCR beta chain originates from a study of blood T cell repertoires in COVID-19. Sequencing used immunoSEQ multiplex PCR; TCRdb keeps in-frame clones, though not all of them. The sample yields about 150,000 clones, around 87% seen once. The CDR3 is 15 residues long. Trimming pared 0 bases from V and 3 bases from J, leaving 12 bases between. Per germline, CDR1 SGHVS and CDR2 FQNEAQ. The rearrangement uses TRBV7-8 and TRBJ2-7; a possible D gene is TRBD1 (6 bases). The TCR originated in an elderly man with acute or convalescent COVID-19. Sample: peripheral blood. This CDR3 reads CASSLALGGIYEQYF. The CDR3 DNA reads as TGTGCCAGCAGCTTAGCGCTAGGGGGTATCTACGAGCAGTACTTC.